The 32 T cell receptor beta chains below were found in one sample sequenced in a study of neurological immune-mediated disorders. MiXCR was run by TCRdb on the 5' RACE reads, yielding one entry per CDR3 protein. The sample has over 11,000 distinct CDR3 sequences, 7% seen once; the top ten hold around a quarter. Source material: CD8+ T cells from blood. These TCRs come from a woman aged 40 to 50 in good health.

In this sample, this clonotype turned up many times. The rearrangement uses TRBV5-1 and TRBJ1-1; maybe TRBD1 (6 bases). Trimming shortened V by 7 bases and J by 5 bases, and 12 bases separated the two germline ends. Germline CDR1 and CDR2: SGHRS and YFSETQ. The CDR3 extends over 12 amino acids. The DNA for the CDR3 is TGCGCCAGCGGGGGGCAGGGTACTGAAGCTTTCTTT. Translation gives CASGGQGTEAFF.

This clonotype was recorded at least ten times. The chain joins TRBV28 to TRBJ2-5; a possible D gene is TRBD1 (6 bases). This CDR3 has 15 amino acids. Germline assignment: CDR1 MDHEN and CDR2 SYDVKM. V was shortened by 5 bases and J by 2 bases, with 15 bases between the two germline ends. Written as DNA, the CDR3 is TGTGCCAGCAGTCCAACGGACAGCCCGCAAGAGACCCAGTACTTC. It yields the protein CASSPTDSPQETQYF.

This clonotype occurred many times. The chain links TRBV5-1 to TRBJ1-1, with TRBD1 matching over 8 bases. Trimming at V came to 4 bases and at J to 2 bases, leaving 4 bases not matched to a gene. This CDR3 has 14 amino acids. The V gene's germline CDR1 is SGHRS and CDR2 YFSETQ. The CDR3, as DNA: TGCGCCAGCAGCGGAGGGACAGGAAACACTGAAGCTTTCTTT. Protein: CASSGGTGNTEAFF.

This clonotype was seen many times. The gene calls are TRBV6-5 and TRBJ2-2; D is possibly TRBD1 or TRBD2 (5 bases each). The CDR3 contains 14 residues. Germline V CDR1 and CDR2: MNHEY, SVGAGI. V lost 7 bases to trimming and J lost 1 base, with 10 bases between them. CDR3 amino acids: CASTPGGNTGELFF. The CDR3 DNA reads TGTGCCAGCACCCCTGGGGGGAACACCGGGGAGCTGTTTTTT.

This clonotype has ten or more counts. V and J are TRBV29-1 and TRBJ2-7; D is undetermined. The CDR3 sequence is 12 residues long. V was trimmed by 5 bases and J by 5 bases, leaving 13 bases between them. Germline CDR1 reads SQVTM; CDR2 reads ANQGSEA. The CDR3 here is CSVKGLPHEQYF. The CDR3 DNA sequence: TGCAGCGTTAAAGGTTTGCCCCACGAGCAGTACTTC.

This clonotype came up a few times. Here the CDR3 reads CASSFGLSGRDEQFF. The CDR3 DNA reads TGTGCCAGCAGCTTCGGACTCAGCGGGAGGGATGAGCAGTTCTTC. The gene calls are TRBV7-8 and TRBJ2-1; TRBD2 matches 10 bases. Looked up from germline, CDR1 is SGHVS and CDR2 is FQNEAQ. The CDR3 covers 15 residues. The V segment lost 3 bases and the J segment 8 bases; nucleotides outside the gene matches: 7.

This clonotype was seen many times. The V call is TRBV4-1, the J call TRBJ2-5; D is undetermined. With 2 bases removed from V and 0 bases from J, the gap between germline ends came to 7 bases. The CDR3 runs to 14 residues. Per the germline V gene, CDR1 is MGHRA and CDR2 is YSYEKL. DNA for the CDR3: TGCGCCAGCAGCCAAAGGTCGTACCAAGAGACCCAGTACTTC. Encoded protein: CASSQRSYQETQYF.

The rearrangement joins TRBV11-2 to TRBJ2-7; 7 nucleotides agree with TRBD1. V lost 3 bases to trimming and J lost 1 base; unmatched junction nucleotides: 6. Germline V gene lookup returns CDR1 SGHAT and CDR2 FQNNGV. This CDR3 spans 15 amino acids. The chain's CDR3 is CASSLTTGQSYEQYF. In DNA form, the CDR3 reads TGTGCCAGCAGCTTGACGACAGGGCAATCCTACGAGCAGTACTTC.

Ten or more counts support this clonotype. DNA for the CDR3: TGCAGCGTCTTTCTGACAGGGGTTGACGAGCAGTACTTC. This encodes CSVFLTGVDEQYF. The chain joins TRBV29-1 to TRBJ2-7, with 8 bases that match TRBD1. With 6 bases clipped from V and 5 bases from J, the junction kept 9 bases outside the gene matches. The CDR3 extends over 13 amino acids. Germline V lookup: CDR1 SQVTM, CDR2 ANQGSEA.

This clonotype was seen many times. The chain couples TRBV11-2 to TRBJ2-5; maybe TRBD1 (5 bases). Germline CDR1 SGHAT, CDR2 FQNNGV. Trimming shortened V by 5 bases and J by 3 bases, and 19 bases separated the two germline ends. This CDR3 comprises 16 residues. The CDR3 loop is CASSAQGWGREETQYF. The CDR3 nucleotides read TGTGCCAGCAGCGCCCAGGGTTGGGGTAGAGAAGAGACCCAGTACTTC.

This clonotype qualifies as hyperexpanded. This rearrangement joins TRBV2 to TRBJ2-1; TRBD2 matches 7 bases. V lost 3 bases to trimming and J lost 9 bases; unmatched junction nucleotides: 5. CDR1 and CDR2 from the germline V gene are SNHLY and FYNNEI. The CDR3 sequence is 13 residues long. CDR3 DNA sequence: TGTGCCAGCAGTGATGGGGGGGTACGTGAGCAGTTCTTC. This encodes CASSDGGVREQFF.

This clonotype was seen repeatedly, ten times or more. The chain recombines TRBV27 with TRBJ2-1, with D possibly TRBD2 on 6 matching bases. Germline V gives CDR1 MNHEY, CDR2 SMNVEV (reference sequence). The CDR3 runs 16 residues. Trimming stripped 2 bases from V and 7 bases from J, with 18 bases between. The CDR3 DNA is TGTGCCAGCAGTTTAGTCGGGATACGGGAGTTTAATGAGCAGTTCTTC. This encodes CASSLVGIREFNEQFF.

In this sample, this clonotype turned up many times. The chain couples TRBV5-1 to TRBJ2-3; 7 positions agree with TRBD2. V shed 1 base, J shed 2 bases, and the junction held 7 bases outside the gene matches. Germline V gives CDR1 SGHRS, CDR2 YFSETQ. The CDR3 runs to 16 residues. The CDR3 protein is CASSLSGGVYTDTQYF. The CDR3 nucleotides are TGCGCCAGCAGCTTGTCGGGAGGAGTTTACACAGATACGCAGTATTTT. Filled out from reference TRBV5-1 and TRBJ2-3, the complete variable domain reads KAGVTQTPRYLIKTRGQQVTLSCSPISGHRSVSWYQQTPGQGLQFLFEYFSETQRNKGNFPGRFSGRQFSNSRSEMNVSTLELGDSALYLCASSLSGGVYTDTQYFGPGTRLTVL.

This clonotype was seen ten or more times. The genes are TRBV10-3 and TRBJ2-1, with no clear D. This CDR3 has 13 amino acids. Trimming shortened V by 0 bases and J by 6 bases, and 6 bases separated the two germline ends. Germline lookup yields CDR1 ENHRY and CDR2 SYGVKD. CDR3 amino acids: CAISESWGNEQFF. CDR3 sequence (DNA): TGTGCCATCAGTGAGTCGTGGGGCAATGAGCAGTTCTTC.

The CDR3 DNA reads TGTGCCAGCAGCTTCCGACAGGGGGGAGAAACTAAAGCTTTCTTT. Translated: CASSFRQGGETKAFF. This chain joins TRBV3-1 and TRBJ1-1, with TRBD1 identical over 9 bases. Germline CDR1 reads LGHDT; CDR2 reads YNNKEL (reference sequence). The CDR3 extends over 15 amino acids. V dropped 5 bases and J dropped 9; count of bases not matched to a gene: 13.

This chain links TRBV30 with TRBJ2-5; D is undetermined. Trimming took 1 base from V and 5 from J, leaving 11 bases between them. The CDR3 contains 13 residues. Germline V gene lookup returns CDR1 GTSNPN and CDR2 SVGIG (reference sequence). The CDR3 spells CAWSAAFLETQYF. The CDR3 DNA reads TGTGCCTGGAGTGCCGCCTTTCTGGAGACCCAGTACTTC.

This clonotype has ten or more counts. The CDR3 region is CASSQDFGREETQYF. The CDR3 nucleotides read TGCGCCAGCAGCCAAGATTTTGGACGGGAAGAGACCCAGTACTTC. This chain links TRBV4-1 with TRBJ2-5; no clear D. With 0 bases removed from V and 3 bases from J, the gap between germline ends came to 11 bases. The CDR3 runs to 15 residues. Looked up from germline, CDR1 is MGHRA and CDR2 is YSYEKL.

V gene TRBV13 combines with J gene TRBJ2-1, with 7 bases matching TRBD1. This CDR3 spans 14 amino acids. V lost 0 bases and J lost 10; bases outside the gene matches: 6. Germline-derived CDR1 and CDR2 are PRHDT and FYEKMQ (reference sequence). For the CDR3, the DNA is TGTGCCAGCAGCTTAGGGACAGGGTTCAACGAGCAGTTCTTC. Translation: CASSLGTGFNEQFF.

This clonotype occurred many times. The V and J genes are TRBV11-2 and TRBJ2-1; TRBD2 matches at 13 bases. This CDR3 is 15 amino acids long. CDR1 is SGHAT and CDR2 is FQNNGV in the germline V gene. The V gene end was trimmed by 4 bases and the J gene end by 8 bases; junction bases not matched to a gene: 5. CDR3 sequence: CASSSGTSGNDEQFF. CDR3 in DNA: TGTGCCAGCAGCTCCGGGACTAGCGGGAATGATGAGCAGTTCTTC. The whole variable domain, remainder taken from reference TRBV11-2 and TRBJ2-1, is EAGVAQSPRYKIIEKRQSVAFWCNPISGHATLYWYQQILGQGPKLLIQFQNNGVVDDSQLPKDRFSAERLKGVDSTLKIQPAKLEDSAVYLCASSSGTSGNDEQFFGPGTRLTVL.

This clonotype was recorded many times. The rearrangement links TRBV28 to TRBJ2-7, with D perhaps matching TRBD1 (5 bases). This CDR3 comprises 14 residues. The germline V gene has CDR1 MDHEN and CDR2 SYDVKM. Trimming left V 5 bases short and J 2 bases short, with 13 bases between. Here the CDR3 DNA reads TGTGCCAGCAGTATCGGCAGGGTAGCCTACGAGCAGTACTTC. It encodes CASSIGRVAYEQYF.

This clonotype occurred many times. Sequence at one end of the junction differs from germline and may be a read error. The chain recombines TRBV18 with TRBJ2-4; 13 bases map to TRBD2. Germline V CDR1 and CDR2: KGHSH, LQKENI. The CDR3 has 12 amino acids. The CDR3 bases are TGTGCCAGCTCCGGACTAGCGGGAGAGAGGGACTTC. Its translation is CASSGLAGERDF.

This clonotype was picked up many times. CDR3 protein: CASSQHRNSWNTEAFF. Here the CDR3 DNA reads TGTGCCAGCAGCCAGCATCGAAACTCTTGGAACACTGAAGCTTTCTTT. The genes are TRBV7-8 and TRBJ1-1; D is undetermined. Germline lookup yields CDR1 SGHVS and CDR2 FQNEAQ. V was pared by 5 bases and J by 1 base, with 17 bases between. CDR3 length equals 16 residues.

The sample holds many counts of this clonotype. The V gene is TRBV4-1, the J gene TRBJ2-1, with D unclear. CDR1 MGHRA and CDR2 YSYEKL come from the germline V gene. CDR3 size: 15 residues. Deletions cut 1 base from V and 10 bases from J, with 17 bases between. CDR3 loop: CASSQVVFSEREQFF. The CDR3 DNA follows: TGCGCCAGCAGCCAAGTAGTTTTCTCCGAGAGGGAGCAGTTCTTC.

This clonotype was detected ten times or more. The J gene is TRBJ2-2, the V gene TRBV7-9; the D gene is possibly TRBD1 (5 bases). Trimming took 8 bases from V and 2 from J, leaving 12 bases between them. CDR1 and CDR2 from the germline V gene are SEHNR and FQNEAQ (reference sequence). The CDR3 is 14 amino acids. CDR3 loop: CASQGAANTGELFF. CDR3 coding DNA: TGTGCCAGCCAGGGCGCAGCTAACACCGGGGAGCTGTTTTTT.

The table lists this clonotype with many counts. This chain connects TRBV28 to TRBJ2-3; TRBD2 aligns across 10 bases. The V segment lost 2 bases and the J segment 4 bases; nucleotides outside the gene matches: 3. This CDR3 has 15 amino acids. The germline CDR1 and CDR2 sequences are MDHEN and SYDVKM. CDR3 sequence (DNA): TGTGCCAGCAGTTTAGAGCGGGAGGGGTCAGATACGCAGTATTTT. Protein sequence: CASSLEREGSDTQYF. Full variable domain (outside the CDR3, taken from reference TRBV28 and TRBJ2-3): DVKVTQSSRYLVKRTGEKVFLECVQDMDHENMFWYRQDPGLGLRLIYFSYDVKMKEKGDIPEGYSVSREKKERFSLILESASTNQTSMYLCASSLEREGSDTQYFGPGTRLTVL.

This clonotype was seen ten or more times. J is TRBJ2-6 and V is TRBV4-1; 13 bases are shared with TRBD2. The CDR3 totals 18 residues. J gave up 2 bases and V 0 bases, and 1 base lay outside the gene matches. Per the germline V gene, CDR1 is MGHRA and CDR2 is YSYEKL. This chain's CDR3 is CASSQETSGGAGANVLTF. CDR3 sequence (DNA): TGCGCCAGCAGCCAAGAAACTAGCGGGGGGGCTGGGGCCAACGTCCTGACTTTC.

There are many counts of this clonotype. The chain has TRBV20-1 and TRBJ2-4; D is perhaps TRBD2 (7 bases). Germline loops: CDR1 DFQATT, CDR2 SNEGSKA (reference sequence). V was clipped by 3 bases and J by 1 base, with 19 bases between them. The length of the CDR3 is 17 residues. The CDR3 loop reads CSARAGVTRGAKNIQYF. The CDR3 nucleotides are TGCAGTGCTAGGGCGGGGGTGACGAGGGGGGCCAAAAACATTCAGTACTTC.

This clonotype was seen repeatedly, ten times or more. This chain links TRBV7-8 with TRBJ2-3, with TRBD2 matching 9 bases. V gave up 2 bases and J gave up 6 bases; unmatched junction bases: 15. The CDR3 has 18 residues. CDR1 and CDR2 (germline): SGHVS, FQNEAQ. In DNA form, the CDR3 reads TGTGCCAGCAGCTTATTTGGCGTGATAGCGGGGGCTTCTGATACGCAGTATTTT. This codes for CASSLFGVIAGASDTQYF.

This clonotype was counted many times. The CDR3 bases are TGTGCCAGCAGCTACACAGATACGCAGTATTTT. Its protein is CASSYTDTQYF. This chain uses TRBV7-9 with TRBJ2-3; D is unclear. The CDR3 covers 11 residues. Trimming pared 4 bases from V and 2 bases from J, leaving 1 base between. Germline CDR1 and CDR2: SEHNR and FQNEAQ (reference sequence).

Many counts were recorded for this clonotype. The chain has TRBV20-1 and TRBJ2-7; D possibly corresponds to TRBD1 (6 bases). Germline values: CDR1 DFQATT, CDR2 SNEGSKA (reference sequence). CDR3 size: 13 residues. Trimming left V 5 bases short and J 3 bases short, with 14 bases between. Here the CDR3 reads CSAPTGLDYEQYF. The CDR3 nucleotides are TGCAGTGCTCCAACAGGGTTGGACTACGAGCAGTACTTC.

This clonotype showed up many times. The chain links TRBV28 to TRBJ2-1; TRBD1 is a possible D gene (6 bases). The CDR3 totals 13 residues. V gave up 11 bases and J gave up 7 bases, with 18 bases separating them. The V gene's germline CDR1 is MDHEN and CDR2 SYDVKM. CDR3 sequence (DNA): TGTGCCTCCGACAGTTTGGGGACAAATGAGCAGTTCTTC. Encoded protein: CASDSLGTNEQFF.

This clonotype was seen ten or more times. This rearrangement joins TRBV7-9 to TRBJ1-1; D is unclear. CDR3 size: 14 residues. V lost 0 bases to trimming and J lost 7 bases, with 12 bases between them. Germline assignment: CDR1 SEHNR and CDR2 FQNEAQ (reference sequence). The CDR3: CASSLAFVTDEAFF. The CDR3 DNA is TGTGCCAGCAGCTTAGCTTTTGTCACCGATGAAGCTTTCTTT.